Listed below are T cell receptor beta chains from one sample, sequenced in a study of control samples from healthy donors and cancer patients. The protocol was immunoSEQ multiplex PCR, while the TCRdb copy is restricted to in-frame clones and leaves out a portion. Altogether 90,000 to 150,000 clones are present, approximately 88% being singletons, with the ten largest covering 3.4%. The specimen was blood. The source is a man between 40 and 49 years old in good health. The CDR3 runs from the conserved cysteine through the conserved F or W. The D gene is left open where the match is weak. Clone sizes are given selectively: once, few, many, or a class where the clone is expanded.

15,TRBV27,TRBD1,TRBJ2-7,.,TGTGCCAGCAGTCCCCTAGACAGGGTACGTTCCGAGCAGTACTTC,CASSPLDRVRSEQYF
14,TRBV7-9,.,TRBJ2-2,.,TGTGCCAGCAGCTTAGGAACGAACACCGGGGAGCTGTTTTTT,CASSLGTNTGELFF
13,TRBV12-3/TRBV12-4,.,TRBJ1-5,.,TGTGCCAGCACGAGACAGCTTAATCAGCCCCAGCATTTT,CASTRQLNQPQHF
14,TRBV10-3,.,TRBJ1-2,.,TGTGCCATCCTCCCGGGGAACAATAACTATGGCTACACCTTC,CAILPGNNNYGYTF
17,TRBV6-4,.,TRBJ1-1,.,TGTGCCAGCAGTTATCCTCCACTCGGGGGGATGAACACTGAAGCTTTCTTT,CASSYPPLGGMNTEAFF
13,TRBV18,.,TRBJ1-1,.,TGTGCCAGCTCACCTGGTAGGTCCACTGAAGCTTTCTTT,CASSPGRSTEAFF
14,TRBV30,.,TRBJ2-4,.,TGTGCCTGGAGTACCGGGCAGAAACGCGACATTCAGTACTTC,CAWSTGQKRDIQYF
14,TRBV3-1/TRBV3-2,TRBD1,TRBJ1-6,.,TGTGCCAGCAGCCAAGAGCAGGGGGCGAGACCCCTCCACTTT,CASSQEQGARPLHF
17,TRBV24-1,.,TRBJ2-2,.,TGTGCCACCAGTGACTGGGGGGGGGCTCTGGGGACCGGGGAGCTGTTTTTT,CATSDWGGALGTGELFF
16,TRBV7-2,TRBD2,TRBJ2-1,.,TGTGCCAGCAGCTTAGGTTTTAGCGGGGGGGACAATGAGCAGTTCTTC,CASSLGFSGGDNEQFF
12,TRBV29-1,.,TRBJ2-7,.,TGCAGCGCCACAGAAACAGGGATGGGAGAAGACTTC,CSATETGMGEDF
13,TRBV7-2,TRBD1,TRBJ1-2,.,TGTGCCAGCAGCCCGACAGGGATCTATGGCTACACCTTC,CASSPTGIYGYTF
11,TRBV12-3/TRBV12-4,.,TRBJ2-5,.,TGTGCCAGCAGGAGCGAAGAGACCCAGTACTTC,CASRSEETQYF
17,TRBV6-4,.,TRBJ1-4,.,TGTGCCAGCAGTGTACAGGCAACGGGGGCAACTAATGAAAAACTGTTTTTT,CASSVQATGATNEKLFF
17,TRBV4-1,.,TRBJ1-2,.,TGCGCCAGCAGCCAAGATCCCGGCAGCCTAAGCTACTATGGCTACACCTTC,CASSQDPGSLSYYGYTF
14,TRBV10-3,TRBD1,TRBJ1-5,.,TGTGCCATCAGTGCGGGGACAGCTTTTCAGCCCCAGCATTTT,CAISAGTAFQPQHF
16,TRBV25-1,.,TRBJ1-3,.,TGTGCCAGCAGTGAACCTCCCGACAGCTTTGGAAACACCATATATTTT,CASSEPPDSFGNTIYF
16,TRBV12-5,TRBD1,TRBJ2-7,.,TGTGCTAGTGACATACTCCGGGACAGGGTGCCCTACGAGCAGTACTTC,CASDILRDRVPYEQYF
16,TRBV4-1,.,TRBJ1-1,.,TGCGCCAGCAGCCAATATTCCCCACGAACCAACACTGAAGCTTTCTTT,CASSQYSPRTNTEAFF
14,TRBV5-6,.,TRBJ2-7,.,TGTGCCAGCAGATCCGGGACTGACTCCTACGAGCAGTACTTC,CASRSGTDSYEQYF
15,TRBV6-5,TRBD1,TRBJ2-1,.,TGTGCCAGCAGTTCTAGTCCAGGGGGCAGGAATGAGCAGTTCTTC,CASSSSPGGRNEQFF
17,TRBV6-2/TRBV6-3,TRBD1,TRBJ1-2,.,TGTGCCAGCAGCTGGCCTGGTCAGGGGGCAGGAGCCTATGGCTACACCTTC,CASSWPGQGAGAYGYTF
16,TRBV10-1,TRBD1,TRBJ2-2,.,TGCGCCAGCAACCACCGGGACAGGGGGCAGACCGGGGAGCTGTTTTTT,CASNHRDRGQTGELFF
12,TRBV2,.,TRBJ1-5,.,TGTGCCAGCAGGGCCGAGTATCAGCCCCAGCATTTT,CASRAEYQPQHF
13,TRBV18,.,TRBJ1-6,.,TGTGCCAGCTCCACAGGGTCAGATTCACCCCTCCACTTT,CASSTGSDSPLHF
13,TRBV7-9,.,TRBJ1-2,.,TGTGCCAGCAGCCAAACAGCTTCATATGGCTACACCTTC,CASSQTASYGYTF
15,TRBV15,.,TRBJ1-4,.,TGTGCCACCAGCAGAGATATGGGAGGTGATGAAAAACTGTTTTTT,CATSRDMGGDEKLFF
17,TRBV10-2,.,TRBJ2-1,.,TGCGCCAGCAGCCAAACGGACAGAACGGTGGGGTACAATGAGCAGTTCTTC,CASSQTDRTVGYNEQFF
16,TRBV18,.,TRBJ2-3,once,TGTGCCAGCTCACCTCCACTAGGGGAGATGACAGATACGCAGTATTTT,CASSPPLGEMTDTQYF
16,TRBV3-1/TRBV3-2,TRBD2,TRBJ2-5,.,TGTGCCAGCAGCCCTCAGGGACTACCGTTCCAAGAGACCCAGTACTTC,CASSPQGLPFQETQYF
13,TRBV6-5,.,TRBJ1-1,.,TGTGCCAGCAGTTACTGGGAGAACACTGAAGCTTTCTTT,CASSYWENTEAFF
15,TRBV5-8,.,TRBJ1-3,.,TGTGCCAGCAGCTTGAGGGCAGACTCTGGAAACACCATATATTTT,CASSLRADSGNTIYF
15,TRBV5-1,TRBD2,TRBJ2-1,.,TGCGCCAGCAGCTTAGAAGCGGGGGGGATTAATGAGCAGTTCTTC,CASSLEAGGINEQFF
14,TRBV6-5,.,TRBJ1-5,.,TGTGCCAGCGTAGATGACAAGGGCTATCAGCCCCAGCATTTT,CASVDDKGYQPQHF
16,TRBV5-1,.,TRBJ1-6,.,TGCGCCAGCAGTTTTGAGGGGCCAGGGGCAAATTCACCCCTCCACTTT,CASSFEGPGANSPLHF
13,TRBV30,.,TRBJ1-3,.,TGTGCCTGGAGTAAGGGTACTGGAAACACCATATATTTT,CAWSKGTGNTIYF
14,TRBV5-4,.,TRBJ1-1,.,TGTGCCAGCATGGGGGATCGAGGAAACACTGAAGCTTTCTTT,CASMGDRGNTEAFF
13,TRBV7-9,.,TRBJ2-1,.,TGTGCTAGCAACGCTGGGCCTTACAATGAGCAGTTCTTC,CASNAGPYNEQFF
16,TRBV5-6,TRBD1,TRBJ1-1,.,TGTGCCAGTTCATGGGACAGCGGATTTATGAACACTGAAGCTTTCTTT,CASSWDSGFMNTEAFF
16,TRBV3-1/TRBV3-2,TRBD2,TRBJ2-3,once,TGTGCCAGCAGCCCTTCTAGCGGGGAGGGAACAGATACGCAGTATTTT,CASSPSSGEGTDTQYF
14,TRBV7-3,.,TRBJ2-7,.,TGTGCCAGCAGCTCAGGGGCCACCCCCTACGAGCAGTACTTC,CASSSGATPYEQYF
12,TRBV6-2/TRBV6-3,.,TRBJ1-6,.,TGTGCCAGCAGTTACCAATGGGCACCCCTCCACTTT,CASSYQWAPLHF
11,TRBV7-9,.,TRBJ1-2,.,TGTGCCAGCAGCTTAGACACTGGCTACACCTTC,CASSLDTGYTF
17,TRBV3-1/TRBV3-2,.,TRBJ1-6,.,TGTGCCAGCAGCCCGCCTTGGACGTTACGGCGAAATTCACCCCTCCACTTT,CASSPPWTLRRNSPLHF
13,TRBV30,.,TRBJ1-1,.,TGTGCCTGGAGTGTACAAGGGTTTTCTGAAGCTTTCTTT,CAWSVQGFSEAFF
17,TRBV4-2,TRBD2,TRBJ2-1,.,TGTGCCAGCAGCCAAGGCTGGCGGGGGACGTCCTACAATGAGCAGTTCTTC,CASSQGWRGTSYNEQFF
17,TRBV5-5,.,TRBJ1-4,.,TGTGCCAGCAGCTCCTACGGACGGGGGGCAACTAATGAAAAACTGTTTTTT,CASSSYGRGATNEKLFF
14,TRBV30,.,TRBJ2-3,.,TGTGCCTGGAGTTCAGGGAAGACAACAGATACGCAGTATTTT,CAWSSGKTTDTQYF
13,TRBV2,.,TRBJ1-1,.,TGTGCCAGCAGCTCTCAGGGGTACACTGAAGCTTTCTTT,CASSSQGYTEAFF
16,TRBV2,.,TRBJ2-2,.,TGTGCCAGCAGTCCCCGACGGATGGCGAACACCGGGGAGCTGTTTTTT,CASSPRRMANTGELFF
13,TRBV18,.,TRBJ2-7,.,TGTGCCAGCTCACCGGGACATTTCTACGAGCAGTACTTC,CASSPGHFYEQYF
12,TRBV11-3,TRBD1,TRBJ1-2,.,TGTGCCAGCAGCTCAGGACAGGGTGTCTACACCTTC,CASSSGQGVYTF